These T cell receptor beta chains were read from a single sample in a study of cytomegalovirus exposure and HLA in healthy donors. Using immunoSEQ multiplex PCR, the repertoire was profiled, and TCRdb retains in-frame clones only, with some absent. The sample includes 57,000 or so clones, roughly 91% seen only once; the top ten take roughly 2.3%. Specimen: PBMCs. The receptors shown here come from a woman aged 30 to 39 in good health and CMV-seronegative. The conserved cysteine and the conserved F or W are not part of the CDR3 here. For some rows the clone size is stated as once, few or many, or as a class when expanded; others skip it.

SVPEGLNTEAF TRBV29-1 . 11 TRBJ1-1
ASSSRGRETQY TRBV11-2 . 11 TRBJ2-5
ASSSKGGTSGYYNEQF TRBV18 . 16 TRBJ2-1
ASRGQGGAF TRBV19 . 9 TRBJ1-1
ASRRDRGRGGYT TRBV28 . 12 TRBJ1-2
AWSADSNQPQH TRBV30 . 11 TRBJ1-5
ASSETGTGGVGGYT TRBV2 . 14 TRBJ1-2
ASSRQGRQPQH TRBV19 . 11 TRBJ1-5
SVSWTEETQY TRBV29-1 . 10 TRBJ2-5
ASSFVRNGSPLH TRBV11-2 . 12 TRBJ1-6
ASSCSEVRTSGSIETQY TRBV27 once 17 TRBJ2-5
ASSGDRDTEAF TRBV6-1 . 11 TRBJ1-1
ASIDRGREETQY TRBV6-1 . 12 TRBJ2-5
ASGLFRGTGDDEQY TRBV12-5 . 14 TRBJ2-7
ASSPPAAGGETQY TRBV18 . 13 TRBJ2-5
SVEDEELGQRYYGYT TRBV29-1 . 15 TRBJ1-2
ASSSRKTGTRKETQY TRBV11-1 . 15 TRBJ2-5
ASSLGVAVTQGNEQY TRBV5-1 . 15 TRBJ2-7
ASSLIDRAMANTGELF TRBV7-8 . 16 TRBJ2-2
AWSLITDTQY TRBV30 once 10 TRBJ2-3
ASSPQGGQPQH TRBV4-3 . 11 TRBJ1-5
ASSLGQGLAKNIQY TRBV28 . 14 TRBJ2-4
ASSYSGRDGEKLF TRBV6-5 . 13 TRBJ1-4
ASSLGRLAGGAYEQY TRBV7-9 . 15 TRBJ2-7
ASSQGAGFWANYGYT TRBV14 . 15 TRBJ1-2
ASSLEGQGAIGYT TRBV7-2 . 13 TRBJ1-2
ASSLGGSSGQPQH TRBV5-1 few 13 TRBJ1-5
ASMVAGVDNEQF TRBV14 . 12 TRBJ2-1
ASSSSGKGDTQY TRBV5-4 . 12 TRBJ2-3
ASSQISGGTYEQY TRBV13 . 13 .
ASSIGPGMADTQY TRBV7-3 . 13 TRBJ2-3
ASSLRPSGSKPYEQY TRBV5-4 . 15 TRBJ2-7
SVVDSGGYT TRBV29-1 . 9 TRBJ1-2
ASSVQVNTEAF TRBV9 . 11 TRBJ1-1
ASSHGVGQPGNTIY TRBV14 . 14 TRBJ1-3
ASSVRQQATNEKLF TRBV18 . 14 TRBJ1-4
ASSLDNLADGHEAF TRBV5-1 . 14 TRBJ1-1
ASSLKGYQPQH TRBV27 . 11 TRBJ1-5
ASSPPGTGKRDEQY TRBV7-9 . 14 TRBJ2-7
ASSQERTGGGWQY TRBV4-2 . 13 TRBJ2-5
ASSEQNLAEAF TRBV2 . 11 TRBJ1-1